The rows below give T cell receptor beta chains drawn from one sample of a study of glioma-infiltrating T cells after dendritic cell vaccination. Clones were read by immunoSEQ multiplex PCR, and TCRdb kept only the in-frame ones, dropping some. The sample carries tens of thousands of clones, 85% recorded once. Here the sequenced sample was blood, taken after dendritic cell vaccination. The source of these receptors is a human donor with glioblastoma. The CDR3 runs from the conserved cysteine through the conserved F or W. Fields, in order: D gene, V gene, J gene, clone size, CDR3 protein, CDR3 DNA. D genes are given only for firm matches. Clone size is shown for a subset of rows, as once, few, many or a class of expanded clone.

>NA|TRBV6-1|TRBJ1-2|once
CASSETDYYGYTF
TGTGCCAGCAGTGAGACAGATTACTATGGCTACACCTTC
>NA|TRBV5-6|TRBJ2-3|once
CASSLWTVTDTQYF
TGTGCCAGCAGCTTGTGGACAGTCACAGATACGCAGTATTTT
>NA|TRBV5-4|TRBJ1-3|NA
CASSLGKGVGSGNTIYF
TGTGCCAGCAGCTTGGGCAAGGGGGTGGGCTCTGGAAACACCATATATTTT
>NA|TRBV27|TRBJ2-2|NA
CASSRRDTGELFF
TGTGCCAGCAGTAGGAGGGACACCGGGGAGCTGTTTTTT
>TRBD2|TRBV27|TRBJ2-7|NA
CASSLTGGGETYEQYF
TGTGCCAGCAGTTTGACGGGCGGGGGGGAGACCTACGAGCAGTACTTC
>TRBD2|TRBV9|TRBJ2-1|once
CASSVLAGGLNNEQFF
TGTGCCAGCAGCGTACTAGCGGGGGGCCTAAACAATGAGCAGTTCTTC
>NA|TRBV18|TRBJ2-7|NA
CASSSGLLSSYEQYF
TGTGCCAGCTCGTCAGGACTTCTTAGCTCCTACGAGCAGTACTTC
>TRBD1|TRBV28|TRBJ1-5|NA
CASSLSRGPYQPQHF
TGTGCCAGCAGTTTATCCAGGGGGCCTTATCAGCCCCAGCATTTT
>TRBD1|TRBV9|TRBJ1-1|NA
CASSVGTGAEAFF
TGTGCCAGCAGCGTCGGGACAGGGGCCGAAGCTTTCTTT
>TRBD1|TRBV6-5|TRBJ2-7|NA
CASRPRTGAWDEQYF
TGTGCCAGCAGGCCCCGGACAGGGGCCTGGGACGAGCAGTACTTC
>NA|TRBV6-1|TRBJ2-7|NA
CASRTGPEREQYF
TGTGCCAGCAGGACAGGACCGGAGAGGGAGCAGTACTTC
>NA|TRBV6-6|TRBJ1-1|once
CAGGNTEAFF
TGCGCGGGGGGAAACACTGAAGCTTTCTTT
>TRBD1|TRBV19|TRBJ1-4|NA
CASSMPGQRGEKLFF
TGTGCCAGTAGTATGCCGGGACAGCGAGGTGAAAAACTGTTTTTT
>TRBD1|TRBV5-1|TRBJ2-3|NA
CASSLEDRDEDTQYF
TGCGCCAGCAGCTTGGAGGACAGGGACGAGGATACGCAGTATTTT
>NA|TRBV7-2|TRBJ1-2|NA
CASSSGYYTDHNLYGYTF
TGTGCCAGCAGCTCGGGTTATTATACCGACCATAACTTGTATGGCTACACCTTC